One sample yielded the 14 T cell receptor beta chains listed below, sequenced in a study of Tregs in tolerant kidney transplant recipients. Here immunoSEQ multiplex PCR was the method, and the copy in TCRdb shows in-frame clones only, minus some. The top ten hold over 0.5% of the sample, which has hundreds of thousands of clones, 65% to 85% seen once. The sequenced sample was CD4+ T cells from blood. These receptors were obtained from a human donor in good health.

A single count supports this clone. This chain's CDR3 is CASRQGTNQPQHF. CDR3 in DNA: TGTGCCAGCAGGCAGGGAACCAATCAGCCCCAGCATTTT. The chain carries TRBV2 and TRBJ1-5, with D possibly being TRBD1 (5 bases). V dropped 6 bases and J dropped 3 bases, with 9 bases sitting between them. The CDR3 is 13 residues long. CDR1 and CDR2 from the germline V gene are SNHLY and FYNNEI.

There are a few counts of this clone. CDR3 DNA: TGTGCCAGCAGTCTACAGGGTTTGAGCAATCAGCCCCAGCATTTT. Encoded protein: CASSLQGLSNQPQHF. This chain joins TRBV2 and TRBJ1-5; a weak D match, TRBD1 (6 bases). The CDR3 runs 15 residues. V was pared by 5 bases and J by 1 base, with 12 bases between. Germline lookup yields CDR1 SNHLY and CDR2 FYNNEI.

The CDR3 DNA reads TGCGCCAGCAGCATTGACAGGCTGAATTCACCCCTCCACTTT. As protein: CASSIDRLNSPLHF. The chain carries TRBV5-1 and TRBJ1-6; maybe TRBD1 (6 bases). V lost 4 bases, J lost 7 bases, and 12 bases lay in between. This CDR3 spans 14 amino acids. CDR1 and CDR2 from the germline V gene are SGHRS and YFSETQ.

V gene TRBV6-5 combines with J gene TRBJ1-2; TRBD1 agrees at 9 bases. V was pared by 5 bases and J by 3 bases, with 7 bases of the junction left unmatched. This CDR3 region has 15 residues. Germline V CDR1 and CDR2: MNHEY, SVGAGI. CDR3 coding DNA: TGTGCCAGCAGTACCCGGGACAGGGATCACTATGGCTACACCTTC. Translation gives CASSTRDRDHYGYTF.

This clone was counted a few times. The chain couples TRBV5-1 to TRBJ1-6; a possible D gene is TRBD1 (6 bases). V gave up 0 bases and J gave up 5 bases, with 9 bases separating them. From germline, CDR1 is SGHRS and CDR2 YFSETQ. The length of the CDR3 is 15 residues. CDR3 sequence: CASSLGGDNNSPLHF. The CDR3 DNA sequence: TGCGCCAGCAGCTTGGGAGGGGACAATAATTCACCCCTCCACTTT. The full variable domain, rest sourced from reference TRBV5-1 and TRBJ1-6, is KAGVTQTPRYLIKTRGQQVTLSCSPISGHRSVSWYQQTPGQGLQFLFEYFSETQRNKGNFPGRFSGRQFSNSRSEMNVSTLELGDSALYLCASSLGGDNNSPLHFGNGTRLTVT.

Remarks on this clone: Other DNA sequences within the sample encode an identical CDR3. The V gene is TRBV7-3, the J gene TRBJ2-5; the D gene is possibly TRBD2 (7 bases). CDR3 size: 15 residues. V lost 2 bases to trimming and J lost 2 bases, with 12 bases between them. Looked up from germline, CDR1 is SGHTA and CDR2 is FQGTGA. CDR3 sequence: CASSLGQRGQETQYF. The CDR3, as DNA: TGTGCCAGCAGCTTAGGACAGCGGGGTCAAGAGACCCAGTACTTC.

The count of this clone is one. The chain links TRBV7-6 to TRBJ1-4; the D gene is possibly TRBD1 (5 bases). This CDR3 has 16 amino acids. Deletions cut 2 bases from V and 7 bases from J, with 17 bases between. From germline, CDR1 is SGHVS and CDR2 FNYEAQ. The CDR3 is CASSLQGGQGGEKLFF. The CDR3 DNA sequence: TGTGCCAGCAGCTTACAAGGTGGGCAGGGCGGTGAAAAACTGTTTTTT.

V is TRBV19 and J is TRBJ2-7; a possible D gene is TRBD1 (6 bases). The CDR3 runs 15 residues. Trimming took 5 bases from V and 3 from J, leaving 17 bases between them. Per germline, CDR1 LNHDA and CDR2 SQIVND (reference sequence). The CDR3 reads CASSRTDRLHYEQYF. The CDR3 DNA is TGTGCCAGTAGTCGAACGGACAGACTACACTACGAGCAGTACTTC.

CDR3 amino acids: CASSQGQIEAFF. CDR3 DNA sequence: TGTGCCAGCAGCCAAGGACAGATTGAAGCTTTCTTT. The chain is built from TRBV14 and TRBJ1-1, with D perhaps TRBD1 (5 bases). This CDR3 spans 12 amino acids. The germline CDR1 and CDR2 sequences are SGHDN and FVKESK. V was shortened by 1 base and J by 7 bases, with 7 bases between the two germline ends.

The chain uses TRBV6-5 and TRBJ1-2, with TRBD1 matching over 7 bases. This CDR3 comprises 13 residues. Losses at the gene ends were 8 bases for V and 3 bases for J; bases not matched to a gene: 6. Germline V gene data show CDR1 as MNHEY and CDR2 as SVGAGI. The CDR3 region is CASGARGDYGYTF. The DNA for the CDR3 is TGTGCCAGCGGGGCCAGGGGGGACTATGGCTACACCTTC.

The chain recombines TRBV19 with TRBJ2-1, with 10 bases identical to TRBD2. Germline CDR1 reads LNHDA; CDR2 reads SQIVND (reference sequence). This CDR3 has 17 amino acids. The J segment lost 10 bases and the V segment lost 2 bases, leaving 14 bases of the junction unmatched. The CDR3 bases are TGTGCCAGTAGTATATGGTATACTAGCGGGGAACCAAGGGAGCAGTTCTTC. Translating gives CASSIWYTSGEPREQFF.

This sequence joins TRBV29-1 and TRBJ2-3; TRBD1 matches 9 bases. Trimming removed 7 bases from V and 1 base from J; junction bases left unmatched: 6. The germline V gene has CDR1 SQVTM and CDR2 ANQGSEA. The CDR3 contains 14 residues. The CDR3, as DNA: TGCAGCGCGAACCGGGACAGGGGCACAGATACGCAGTATTTT. It encodes CSANRDRGTDTQYF.

The V call is TRBV18, the J call TRBJ1-3; D is unclear. This CDR3 spans 20 amino acids. V was shortened by 3 bases and J by 0 bases, with 24 bases between the two germline ends. Germline V CDR1 and CDR2: KGHSH, LQKENI. CDR3 bases: TGTGCCAGCTCACCGCTCTCATCTATGGGAGGCCCTATCTCTGGAAACACCATATATTTT. It translates to CASSPLSSMGGPISGNTIYF.

This clone was observed a few times. The J gene is TRBJ1-5, the V gene TRBV7-8; D gene uncertain. The CDR3 runs 14 residues. Between the trimmed V and J ends, which lost 5 bases and 3 bases, there was a span of 11 bases. Per germline, CDR1 SGHVS and CDR2 FQNEAQ. This CDR3 reads CASSLTPYNQPQHF. CDR3 DNA sequence: TGTGCCAGCAGCCTGACCCCGTACAATCAGCCCCAGCATTTT.